These 12 T cell receptor beta chains share one sample of origin, sequenced in a study of shared clonotypes between healthy human individuals. Terminally differentiated effector memory CD45RA+ cells were excluded by CCR7 positive selection of CD45RO-negative cells. Only in-frame clones appear in the TCRdb table, and some are missing; sequencing was by immunoSEQ multiplex PCR. The sample includes about 2,100,000 clones, just over 90% of them seen just once. What was sequenced was naive CD8+ T cells from PBMCs. All receptors come from a man in his late teens or twenties in good health. Some clones in this sample may be carry-over from other donors' samples.

The V and J genes are TRBV4-1 and TRBJ2-1; maybe TRBD2 (6 bases). This CDR3 is 15 amino acids long. CDR1 MGHRA and CDR2 YSYEKL come from the germline V gene. Trimming took off 0 bases at V and 5 bases at J, with 11 bases between the two ends. CDR3 nucleotide sequence: TGCGCCAGCAGCCAAGATCGTGGGAGGAACAATGAGCAGTTCTTC. It specifies CASSQDRGRNNEQFF.

The count of this clone is one. The chain uses TRBV6-6 and TRBJ2-7; a weak D match, TRBD2 (5 bases). With 6 bases removed from V and 4 bases from J, the gap between germline ends came to 19 bases. The germline CDR1 and CDR2 sequences are MNHNY and SVGAGI (reference sequence). The CDR3 runs to 15 residues. The DNA of the CDR3 is TGTGCCAGCAGACCTTGGACCGGACTTGTTTACGAGCAGTACTTC. This encodes CASRPWTGLVYEQYF.

The V gene is TRBV27, the J gene TRBJ2-3; TRBD2 matches at 10 bases. The V and J ends lost 3 bases and 0 bases, in that order; junction bases with no gene match: 6. The CDR3 has 17 amino acids. Germline V gives CDR1 MNHEY, CDR2 SMNVEV (reference sequence). This CDR3 reads CASSFLETSGSTDTQYF. The CDR3 DNA is TGTGCCAGCAGTTTCCTGGAGACTAGCGGGAGCACAGATACGCAGTATTTT.

As concerns this clone: Other DNA sequences within the sample encode an identical CDR3. The CDR3 sequence: CASSSGTLTYNEQFF. The CDR3 DNA reads TGTGCCAGCAGCTCCGGGACATTGACCTACAATGAGCAGTTCTTC. The genes are TRBV7-8 and TRBJ2-1, with D perhaps TRBD1 (6 bases). The CDR3 runs to 15 residues. Per the germline V gene, CDR1 is SGHVS and CDR2 is FQNEAQ. Trimming cost V 4 bases and J 2 bases, with 12 bases left between them.

This chain uses TRBV27 with TRBJ2-7, with D possibly being TRBD2 (5 bases). Trimming removed 4 bases at V and 7 bases at J, with 17 bases between. This CDR3 is built from 14 residues. CDR1 is MNHEY and CDR2 is SMNVEV in the germline V gene (reference sequence). The CDR3 DNA is TGTGCCAGCAGTTCCGCCTTGGATAGGAGGGAGCAGTACTTC. The encoded protein is CASSSALDRREQYF.

This chain uses TRBV7-9 with TRBJ2-1, with a possible D match to TRBD2 (6 bases). Germline loops: CDR1 SEHNR, CDR2 FQNEAQ (reference sequence). Trimming removed 0 bases at V and 3 bases at J, with 21 bases between. The CDR3 has 19 residues. In nucleotides, the CDR3 is TGTGCCAGCAGCTTAGCTGTAGCGGAGGGCGCATGGTACTACAATGAGCAGTTCTTC. It specifies CASSLAVAEGAWYYNEQFF.

The V gene is TRBV28, the J gene TRBJ2-2; D is ambiguous. The CDR3 has 13 residues. Trimming left V 2 bases short and J 7 bases short, with 8 bases between. CDR1 is MDHEN, CDR2 SYDVKM, per germline. The CDR3 reads CASSLGRIGELFF. As DNA, the CDR3 is TGTGCCAGCAGTTTAGGTCGAATCGGGGAGCTGTTTTTT.

This chain uses TRBV28 with TRBJ1-3; D gene ambiguous. Germline loops: CDR1 MDHEN, CDR2 SYDVKM. This CDR3 contains 17 residues. The V end was cut by 6 bases, the J end by 1 base, with 19 bases between. The chain's CDR3 is CASRPGPPGASGNTIYF. The CDR3 coding sequence is TGTGCCAGCAGGCCCGGGCCCCCTGGCGCGTCTGGAAACACCATATATTTT.

The V and J genes are TRBV7-8 and TRBJ2-5; 11 bases line up with TRBD1. Germline V gene sequence: CDR1 SGHVS, CDR2 FQNEAQ. The trim removed 1 base at V and 6 bases at J, leaving 4 bases unmatched. This CDR3 has 15 amino acids. The CDR3 loop reads CASSLGTGGLKTQYF. The CDR3 DNA follows: TGTGCCAGCAGCTTAGGGACAGGGGGCTTGAAGACCCAGTACTTC.

The chain employs TRBV6-5 and TRBJ2-1, with TRBD1 as a possible D gene (6 bases). The CDR3 is 14 amino acids. Trimming left V 6 bases short and J 4 bases short, with 13 bases between. Per the germline V gene, CDR1 is MNHEY and CDR2 is SVGAGI. The CDR3, as DNA: TGTGCCAGCAGCCTAAACAGGGATTACAATGAGCAGTTCTTC. Translated: CASSLNRDYNEQFF.

This sequence joins TRBV9 and TRBJ2-1, with 10 positions matching TRBD2. Germline V gene data show CDR1 as SGDLS and CDR2 as YYNGEE. Trimming removed 4 bases from V and 6 bases from J; junction bases left unmatched: 4. This CDR3 comprises 14 residues. The CDR3 DNA reads TGTGCCAGCAGCACCGGACTAGCGGCCAATGAGCAGTTCTTC. Amino acids: CASSTGLAANEQFF.

This chain connects TRBV9 to TRBJ1-1, with a possible D match to TRBD1 (5 bases). The CDR3 totals 19 residues. The V end lost 4 bases, the J end lost 0 bases, and 25 bases lay between the germline ends. From germline, CDR1 is SGDLS and CDR2 YYNGEE. This CDR3 is CASSPEGIPTTPLNTEAFF. CDR3 DNA sequence: TGTGCCAGCAGCCCCGAGGGGATCCCAACGACCCCTTTGAACACTGAAGCTTTCTTT.